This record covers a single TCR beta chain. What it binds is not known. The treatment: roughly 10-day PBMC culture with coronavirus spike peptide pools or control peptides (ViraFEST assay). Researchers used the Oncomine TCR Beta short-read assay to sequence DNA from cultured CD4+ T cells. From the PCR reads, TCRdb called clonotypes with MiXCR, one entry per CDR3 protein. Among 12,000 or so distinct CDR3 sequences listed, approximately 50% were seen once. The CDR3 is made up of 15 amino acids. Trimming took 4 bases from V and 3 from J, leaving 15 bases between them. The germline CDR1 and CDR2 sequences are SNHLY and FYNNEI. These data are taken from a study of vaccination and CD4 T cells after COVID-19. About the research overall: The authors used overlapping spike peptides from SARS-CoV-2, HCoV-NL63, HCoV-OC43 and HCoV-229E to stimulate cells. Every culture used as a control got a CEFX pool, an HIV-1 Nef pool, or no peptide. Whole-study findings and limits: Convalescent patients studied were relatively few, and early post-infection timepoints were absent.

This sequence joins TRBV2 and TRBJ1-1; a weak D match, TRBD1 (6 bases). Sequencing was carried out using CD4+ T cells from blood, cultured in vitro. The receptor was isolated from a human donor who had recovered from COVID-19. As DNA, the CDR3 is TGTGCCAGCAGTGGAATGGGGGCTGGGGACACTGAAGCTTTCTTT. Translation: CASSGMGAGDTEAFF.